The T cell receptor beta chain described here comes from a study of shared clonotypes between healthy human individuals. Findings and limits, study-wide: At large depth, rarefaction still showed sorted-subset sequencing to be incomplete.

Germline CDR1 is SGHRS and CDR2 is YFSETQ. The V end was cut by 2 bases, the J end by 1 base, with 9 bases between. This CDR3 is 14 amino acids long. Data came from immunoSEQ multiplex PCR; TCRdb stores just in-frame clones and leaves some out. In the table there are about 1.1 million clones, approximately 75% of which are singletons. For this clone: Its antigen is undetermined.

The receptor's source is a young man in good health. Some clones in this sample may be carry-over from other donors' samples. The chain couples TRBV5-1 to TRBJ1-1; D is undetermined. What was sequenced was memory CD4+ T cells from PBMCs. Regarding subset: CD45RA-negative fraction. For the CDR3, the DNA is TGCGCCAGCAGCTTAGAAAACCCGAACACTGAAGCTTTCTTT. Translated: CASSLENPNTEAFF.